The 23 T cell receptor beta chains given below trace back to one sample, sequenced in a study of cytomegalovirus exposure and HLA in healthy donors. With 60 Vbeta and 13 Jbeta primers, the PCR was carried out. Only in-frame clones appear in the TCRdb table, and some are missing; sequencing was by immunoSEQ multiplex PCR. The sample gives approximately 130,000 clones, less than 80% of which show up once; approximately 4.2% is in the top ten. Sequencing used PBMCs. All receptors derive from a man in his fifties in good health and CMV-seropositive.

V gene TRBV5-1 combines with J gene TRBJ2-3; TRBD1 agrees at 12 bases. V shed 4 bases and J 2 bases; nucleotides not matched to a gene: 2. The CDR3 consists of 15 residues. Germline CDR1 is SGHRS and CDR2 is YFSETQ. The DNA for the CDR3 is TGCGCCAGCAGCCGGGACAGGGGGCTCACAGATACGCAGTATTTT. Protein sequence: CASSRDRGLTDTQYF.

J is TRBJ2-5 and V is TRBV27; 8 bases are shared with TRBD2. The CDR3 is 16 residues long. Germline values: CDR1 MNHEY, CDR2 SMNVEV (reference sequence). The V segment lost 3 bases and the J segment 7 bases; nucleotides outside the gene matches: 13. CDR3 DNA: TGTGCCAGCAGTTTTACTAGCGGAGGGGGGCCTTGGACCCAGTACTTC. Its translation is CASSFTSGGGPWTQYF.

This chain uses TRBV5-1 with TRBJ2-1, with 7 positions matching TRBD1. This CDR3 has 15 amino acids. Germline CDR1 reads SGHRS; CDR2 reads YFSETQ. V trimming: 3 bases; J trimming: 4 bases; junction bases outside the gene matches: 7. The CDR3 DNA sequence: TGCGCCAGCAGCTCCCAGGGACAGAGATACAATGAGCAGTTCTTC. It codes for CASSSQGQRYNEQFF.

A single count supports this clone. This chain links TRBV5-6 with TRBJ1-4; TRBD1 matches at 7 bases. CDR1 and CDR2 (germline): SGHDT, YYEEEE. This CDR3 has 15 amino acids. V was pared by 1 base and J by 7 bases, with 7 bases of the junction left unmatched. CDR3 loop: CASSLWGTELEKLFF. The CDR3 coding sequence is TGTGCCAGCAGCTTGTGGGGGACAGAGCTTGAAAAACTGTTTTTT.

This clone has more than one count but fewer than ten. The DNA for the CDR3 is TGTGCGAGTGCGTTACAGGGGGGCACAGATACGCAGTATTTT. It is translated as CASALQGGTDTQYF. The chain recombines TRBV19 with TRBJ2-3, with TRBD1 identical over 8 bases. In germline, CDR1 is LNHDA, CDR2 SQIVND (reference sequence). This CDR3 region has 14 residues.

This clone has only a few counts. J is TRBJ2-5 and V is TRBV11-2; 7 positions match TRBD1. The V and J ends lost 5 bases and 2 bases, in that order; junction bases with no gene match: 8. CDR3 length: 15 residues. From germline, CDR1 is SGHAT and CDR2 FQNNGV. The CDR3: CASSLGDRLQETQYF. The CDR3 DNA follows: TGTGCCAGCAGCCTCGGGGACAGATTACAAGAGACCCAGTACTTC.

The chain recombines TRBV4-3 with TRBJ1-1; D unclear. This CDR3 comprises 12 residues. V was cut by 0 bases and J by 5 bases, with 4 bases left in between. CDR1 is LGHNA, CDR2 YSLEER, per germline. The CDR3 DNA reads TGCGCCAGCAGCCAAGACAGAACTGAAGCTTTCTTT. Translating it yields CASSQDRTEAFF.

This clone turned up a few times. V gene TRBV4-3 combines with J gene TRBJ2-2; 7 nucleotides line up with TRBD1. Trimming at V came to 6 bases and at J to 4 bases, leaving 5 bases not matched to a gene. CDR1 is LGHNA and CDR2 is YSLEER in the germline V gene. The CDR3 consists of 14 residues. CDR3 residues: CASSYRGPTGELFF. The CDR3 DNA sequence: TGCGCCAGCAGTTACAGGGGACCCACCGGGGAGCTGTTTTTT.

The chain links TRBV7-2 to TRBJ2-2, with D unresolved. Looked up from germline, CDR1 is SGHTA and CDR2 is FQGNSA. Deletions cut 2 bases from V and 8 bases from J, with 6 bases between. This CDR3 region has 12 residues. The CDR3 here is CASSLLGGELFF. CDR3 coding DNA: TGTGCCAGCAGCTTACTAGGTGGGGAGCTGTTTTTT.

This clone was found once. The rearrangement uses TRBV30 and TRBJ2-5, with 7 bases that match TRBD2. The end of the DNA aligns better with TRBJ2-7, so the J call may be wrong. The CDR3 extends over 14 amino acids. In germline, CDR1 is GTSNPN, CDR2 SVGIG (reference sequence). CDR3 residues: CAWSSGKPSNEQYF. As DNA, the CDR3 is TGTGCCTGGAGTAGCGGGAAACCGTCAAACGAGCAGTACTTC.

This chain uses TRBV5-1 with TRBJ2-1, with TRBD2 matching over 11 bases. This CDR3 contains 16 residues. The V gene end was trimmed by 5 bases and the J gene end by 8 bases; junction bases not matched to a gene: 12. From germline, CDR1 is SGHRS and CDR2 YFSETQ. The CDR3 coding sequence is TGCGCCAGCAGTTCCGGAACTAGCGGGAGAAGCGATGAGCAGTTCTTC. Amino acid sequence: CASSSGTSGRSDEQFF. Variable domain in full (rest from reference TRBV5-1 and TRBJ2-1): KAGVTQTPRYLIKTRGQQVTLSCSPISGHRSVSWYQQTPGQGLQFLFEYFSETQRNKGNFPGRFSGRQFSNSRSEMNVSTLELGDSALYLCASSSGTSGRSDEQFFGPGTRLTVL.

The chain couples TRBV29-1 to TRBJ1-2; D is unresolved. The CDR3 is 13 amino acids. Trimming removed 2 bases from V and 7 bases from J, with 14 bases in between. Germline V gene lookup returns CDR1 SQVTM and CDR2 ANQGSEA. CDR3 sequence reads: CSVEPRELSGYTF. In DNA form, the CDR3 reads TGCAGCGTTGAACCGCGGGAATTGAGTGGCTACACCTTC.

The rearrangement links TRBV11-2 to TRBJ2-2, with TRBD2 matching 11 bases. CDR3 size: 17 residues. J gave up 6 bases and V 3 bases, and 9 bases lay outside the gene matches. Germline loops: CDR1 SGHAT, CDR2 FQNNGV. The CDR3 is CASSFLSGGVKAGELFF. CDR3 in DNA: TGTGCCAGCAGCTTCCTTAGCGGGGGGGTTAAGGCCGGGGAGCTGTTTTTT.

On this clone: Other DNA sequences from this sample encode an identical CDR3 as well. The CDR3 is CASSQVTEAFF. The CDR3 nucleotides read TGTGCCAGTTCGCAGGTAACTGAAGCTTTCTTT. The chain couples TRBV19 to TRBJ1-1; D not resolved. In germline, CDR1 is LNHDA, CDR2 SQIVND (reference sequence). Trimming took off 8 bases at V and 5 bases at J, with 9 bases between the two ends. The CDR3 spans 11 residues.

The chain joins TRBV5-6 to TRBJ2-7; tentative D call: TRBD1 (6 bases). This CDR3 comprises 15 residues. The germline V gene has CDR1 SGHDT and CDR2 YYEEEE. V was trimmed by 4 bases and J by 0 bases, leaving 14 bases between them. The CDR3 reads CASSRGSGHSYEQYF. CDR3 bases: TGTGCCAGCAGCCGAGGGTCGGGACACTCCTACGAGCAGTACTTC. The whole variable domain, remainder taken from reference TRBV5-6 and TRBJ2-7, is DAGVTQSPTHLIKTRGQQVTLRCSPKSGHDTVSWYQQALGQGPQFIFQYYEEEERQRGNFPDRFSGHQFPNYSSELNVNALLLGDSALYLCASSRGSGHSYEQYFGPGTRLTVT.

The chain links TRBV5-1 to TRBJ2-2; TRBD2 matches at 8 bases. CDR3 length: 16 amino acids. The V and J ends lost 2 bases and 2 bases, in that order; junction bases with no gene match: 5. The germline V gene encodes CDR1 SGHRS and CDR2 YFSETQ. The CDR3 nucleotides are TGCGCCAGCAGCTTCAGAAGCGGGGGAAACACCGGGGAGCTGTTTTTT. It specifies CASSFRSGGNTGELFF.

This clone was seen more than once but under ten times. The V and J genes are TRBV25-1 and TRBJ2-5; TRBD1 agrees at 9 bases. Germline V gene sequence: CDR1 MGHDK, CDR2 SYGVNS. The CDR3 spans 15 residues. With 6 bases clipped from V and 4 bases from J, the junction kept 9 bases outside the gene matches. The DNA for the CDR3 is TGTGCCAGCAGCGGGGGACAGGGTGTGAGAGAGACCCAGTACTTC. Protein sequence: CASSGGQGVRETQYF.

The gene calls are TRBV4-1 and TRBJ2-2, with TRBD2 matching over 7 bases. The J segment lost 2 bases and the V segment lost 4 bases, leaving 7 bases of the junction unmatched. This CDR3 is built from 16 residues. Germline V CDR1 and CDR2: MGHRA, YSYEKL. The chain's CDR3 is CASSRAGLPNTGELFF. CDR3 bases: TGCGCCAGCAGCCGAGCGGGACTCCCTAACACCGGGGAGCTGTTTTTT.

The J gene is TRBJ1-3, the V gene TRBV7-8; D is unresolved. The germline CDR1 and CDR2 sequences are SGHVS and FQNEAQ. V was shortened by 2 bases and J by 7 bases, with 12 bases between the two germline ends. The CDR3 has 14 residues. The CDR3 region has the DNA TGTGCCAGCAGCTTACCGGGTGGCGGGAACACCATATATTTT. It yields the protein CASSLPGGGNTIYF. Using reference TRBV7-8 and TRBJ1-3 for the parts outside the CDR3, the full variable domain is GAGVSQSPRYKVAKRGQDVALRCDPISGHVSLFWYQQALGQGPEFLTYFQNEAQLDKSGLPSDRFFAERPEGSVSTLKIQRTQQEDSAVYLCASSLPGGGNTIYFGEGSWLTVV.

The chain employs TRBV7-3 and TRBJ2-1; 7 positions agree with TRBD2. Trimming removed 1 base from V and 9 bases from J; junction bases left unmatched: 9. The germline V gene has CDR1 SGHTA and CDR2 FQGTGA. The CDR3 consists of 15 residues. CDR3 protein: CASSLNAGRVFEQFF. Here the CDR3 DNA reads TGTGCCAGCAGCTTAAACGCGGGGAGGGTTTTTGAGCAGTTCTTC. The whole variable domain, filled in from reference TRBV7-3 and TRBJ2-1, reads GAGVSQTPSNKVTEKGKYVELRCDPISGHTALYWYRQSLGQGPEFLIYFQGTGAADDSGLPNDRFFAVRPEGSVSTLKIQRTERGDSAVYLCASSLNAGRVFEQFFGPGTRLTVL.

This CDR3 reads CASRKTGTGYYEQYF. The CDR3 DNA sequence: TGTGCCAGCAGAAAGACCGGGACAGGGTACTACGAGCAGTACTTC. The J gene is TRBJ2-7, the V gene TRBV6-1, with 9 bases that match TRBD1. The CDR3 spans 15 residues. Unmatched junction bases numbered 9, after V lost 6 bases and J lost 3 bases. From germline, CDR1 is MNHNS and CDR2 SASEGT.

J is TRBJ1-5 and V is TRBV5-1; TRBD1 agrees at 7 bases. V lost 4 bases and J lost 1; bases outside the gene matches: 5. The CDR3 covers 15 residues. CDR1 is SGHRS and CDR2 is YFSETQ in the germline V gene. CDR3 bases: TGCGCCAGCAGCCCGGGACAGCAGAGCAATCAGCCCCAGCATTTT. It encodes CASSPGQQSNQPQHF.

This clone was recorded once. This chain uses TRBV4-3 with TRBJ1-2; D not certain. Germline CDR1 is LGHNA and CDR2 is YSLEER. The CDR3 runs 15 residues. The ends were cut back, 1 base at V and 4 bases at J, with 13 bases in the middle. CDR3 in DNA: TGCGCCAGCAGCCAAGGAAGAGGGCAGAGCTATGGCTACACCTTC. Amino acids: CASSQGRGQSYGYTF.